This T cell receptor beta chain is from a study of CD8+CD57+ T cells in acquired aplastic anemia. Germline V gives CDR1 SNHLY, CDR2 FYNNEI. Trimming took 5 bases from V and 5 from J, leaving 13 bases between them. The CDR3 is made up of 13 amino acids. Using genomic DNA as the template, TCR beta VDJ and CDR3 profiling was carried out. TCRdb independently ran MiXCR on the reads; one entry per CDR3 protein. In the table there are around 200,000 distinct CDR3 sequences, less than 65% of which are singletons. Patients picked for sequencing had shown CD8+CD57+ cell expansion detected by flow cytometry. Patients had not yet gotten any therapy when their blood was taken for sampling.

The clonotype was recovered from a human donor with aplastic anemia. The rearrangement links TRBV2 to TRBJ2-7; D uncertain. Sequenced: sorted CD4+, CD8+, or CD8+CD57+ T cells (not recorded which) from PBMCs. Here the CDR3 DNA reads TGTGCCAGCAGTCCCCGGGTGGGTAACGAGCAGTACTTC. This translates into CASSPRVGNEQYF.